This T cell receptor beta chain is from a study of T-cell memory formation after mild COVID-19. Germline V lookup: CDR1 SGHRS, CDR2 YFSETQ. Trimming cost V 0 bases and J 4 bases, with 18 bases left between them. The CDR3 is 17 amino acids. Via MiXCR, TCRdb re-called the 5' RACE reads, giving one row per CDR3 protein. The sample lists a few hundred thousand distinct CDR3 sequences; 15% to 20% were seen once. This clonotype was observed a few times. Its antigen is not known. Study-wide points: CD4+ clones that contracted lay mainly in CM and EM; CD8+ ones lay in EMRA. Pre-infection memory already had some responding clones, implying cross-reactive memory joined.

This chain links TRBV5-1 with TRBJ2-3; D unclear. This TCR was sampled from a man in his late teens or twenties who had mild COVID-19 (a few samples of this study predate the infection). Cell type and time point are not known. The sample taken for sequencing was PBMCs or a T cell subset sorted from them (not recorded which). The CDR3 spells CASSLASILVSSDTQYF. The CDR3 DNA is TGCGCCAGCAGCTTGGCCTCAATCTTAGTTAGCTCAGATACGCAGTATTTT.